The clone carrying this T cell receptor (beta chain) was counted between two and nine times. The ends were cut back, 7 bases at V and 1 base at J, with 11 bases in the middle. The V gene's germline CDR1 is MNHEY and CDR2 SVGAGI. The CDR3 sequence is 14 residues long. One entry per CDR3 protein, called by TCRdb with MiXCR from the 5' RACE reads. Counted here are about 550,000 distinct CDR3 sequences, about 19% occurring once; the ten biggest clones make up approximately 15%. This sample is drawn from a study of T cells after yellow fever vaccination. This material consisted of PBMCs, taken 15 days after the yellow fever booster vaccination. The receptor's source is a man aged 25 to 40 who received the YFV17D yellow fever vaccine. The gene calls are TRBV6-5 and TRBJ1-3; the D is unclear. The CDR3 nucleotides are TGTGCCAGCAATTTCGGGGAGTCTGGAAACACCATATATTTT. It specifies CASNFGESGNTIYF.